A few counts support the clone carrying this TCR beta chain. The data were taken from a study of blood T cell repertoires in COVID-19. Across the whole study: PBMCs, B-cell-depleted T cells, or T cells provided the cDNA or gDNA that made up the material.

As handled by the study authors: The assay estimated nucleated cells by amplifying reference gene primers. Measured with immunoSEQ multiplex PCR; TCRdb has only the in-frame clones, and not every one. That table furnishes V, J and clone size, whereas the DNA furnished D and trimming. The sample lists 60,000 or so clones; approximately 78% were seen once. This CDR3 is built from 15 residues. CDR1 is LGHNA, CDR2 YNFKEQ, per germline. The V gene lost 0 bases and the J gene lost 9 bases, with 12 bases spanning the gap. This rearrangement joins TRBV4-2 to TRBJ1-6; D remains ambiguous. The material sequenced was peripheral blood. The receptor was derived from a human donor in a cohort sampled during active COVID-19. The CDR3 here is CASSQDSLKRSPLHF. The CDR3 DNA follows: TGTGCCAGCAGCCAAGATTCCCTAAAGCGTTCACCCCTCCACTTT.